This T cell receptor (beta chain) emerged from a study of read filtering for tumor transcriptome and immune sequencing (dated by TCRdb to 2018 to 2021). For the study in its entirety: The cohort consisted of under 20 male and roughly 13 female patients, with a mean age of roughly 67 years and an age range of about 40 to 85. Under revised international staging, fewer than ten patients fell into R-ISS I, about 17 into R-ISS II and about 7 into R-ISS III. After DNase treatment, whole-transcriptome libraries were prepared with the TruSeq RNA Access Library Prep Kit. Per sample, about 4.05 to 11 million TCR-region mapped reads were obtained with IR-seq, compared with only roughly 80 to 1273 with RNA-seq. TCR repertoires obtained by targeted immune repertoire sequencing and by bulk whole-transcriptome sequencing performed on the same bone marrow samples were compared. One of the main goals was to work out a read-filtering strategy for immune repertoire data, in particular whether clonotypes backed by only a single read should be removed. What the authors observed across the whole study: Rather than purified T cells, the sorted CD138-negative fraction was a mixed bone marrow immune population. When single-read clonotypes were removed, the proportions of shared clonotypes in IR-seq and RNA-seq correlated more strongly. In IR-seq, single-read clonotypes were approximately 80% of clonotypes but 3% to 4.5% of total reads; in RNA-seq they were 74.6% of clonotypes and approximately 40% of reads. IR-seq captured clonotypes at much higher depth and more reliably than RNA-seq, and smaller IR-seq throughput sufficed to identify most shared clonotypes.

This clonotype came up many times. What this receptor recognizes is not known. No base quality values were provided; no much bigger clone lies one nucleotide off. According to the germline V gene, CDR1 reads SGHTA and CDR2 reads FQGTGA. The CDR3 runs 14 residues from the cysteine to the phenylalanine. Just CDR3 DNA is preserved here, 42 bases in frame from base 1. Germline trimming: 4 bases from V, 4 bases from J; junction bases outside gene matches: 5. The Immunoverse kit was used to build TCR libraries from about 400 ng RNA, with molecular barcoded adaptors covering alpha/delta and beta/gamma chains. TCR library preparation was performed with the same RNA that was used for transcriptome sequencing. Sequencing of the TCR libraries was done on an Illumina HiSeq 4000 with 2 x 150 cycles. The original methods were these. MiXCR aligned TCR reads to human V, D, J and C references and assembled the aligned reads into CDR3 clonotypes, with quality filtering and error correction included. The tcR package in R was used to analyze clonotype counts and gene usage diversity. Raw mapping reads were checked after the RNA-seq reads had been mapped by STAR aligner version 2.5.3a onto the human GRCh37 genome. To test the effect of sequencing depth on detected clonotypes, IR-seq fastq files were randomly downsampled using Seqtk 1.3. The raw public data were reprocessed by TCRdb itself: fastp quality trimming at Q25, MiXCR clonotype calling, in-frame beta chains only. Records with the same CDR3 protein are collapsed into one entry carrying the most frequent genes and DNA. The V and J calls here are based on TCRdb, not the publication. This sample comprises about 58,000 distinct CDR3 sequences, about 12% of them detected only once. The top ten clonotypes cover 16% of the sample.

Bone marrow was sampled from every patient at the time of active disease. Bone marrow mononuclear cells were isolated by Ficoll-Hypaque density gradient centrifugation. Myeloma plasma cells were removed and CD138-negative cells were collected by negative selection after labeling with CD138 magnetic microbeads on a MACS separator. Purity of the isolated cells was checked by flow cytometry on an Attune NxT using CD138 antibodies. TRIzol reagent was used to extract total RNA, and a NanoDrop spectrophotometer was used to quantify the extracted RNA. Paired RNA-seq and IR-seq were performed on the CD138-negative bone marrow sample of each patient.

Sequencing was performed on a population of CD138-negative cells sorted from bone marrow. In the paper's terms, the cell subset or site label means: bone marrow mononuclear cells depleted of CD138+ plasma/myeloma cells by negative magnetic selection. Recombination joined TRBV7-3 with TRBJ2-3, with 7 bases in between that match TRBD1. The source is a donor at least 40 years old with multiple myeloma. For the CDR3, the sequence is CASSSETGADTQYF. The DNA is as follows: TGTGCCAGCAGCTCAGAAACAGGGGCAGATACGCAGTATTTT.